These T cell receptor beta chains were read from a single sample in a study of blood T cells in healthy people across ages. TCRdb re-derived calls from the 5' RACE reads in MiXCR, one entry per CDR3 protein. This table has 1.5 million to 2 million distinct CDR3 sequences, 40% to 55% appearing once. Sequencing input: blood. The receptors stem from a woman between 40 and 50 years old in good health. CDR3s include the opening cysteine and the closing phenylalanine or tryptophan. A D gene is named only where the DNA matches it firmly. Only some rows state a clone size, as once, few, many or a class for expanded clones.

v_gene	abundance	d_gene	len	j_gene	CDR3nt	CDR3aa
TRBV27	-	TRBD1	15	TRBJ1-5	TGTGCCAGCAGTCCGATGACAGGGGCAAATCAGCCCCAGCATTTT	CASSPMTGANQPQHF
TRBV12-3/TRBV12-4	-	-	15	TRBJ2-6	TGTGCCAGCAGGCCCACAGTATCTGGGGCCAACGTCCTGACTTTC	CASRPTVSGANVLTF
TRBV20-1	-	-	16	TRBJ2-3	TGCAGTGCTAGAGCTATTGATCCGTCCGACTCAGATACGCAGTATTTT	CSARAIDPSDSDTQYF
TRBV6-2/TRBV6-3	-	TRBD2	15	TRBJ2-1	TGTGCCAGCTTCGCGCGGGGGGGCCGTCGAGATGAGCAGTTCTTC	CASFARGGRRDEQFF
TRBV5-6	-	-	15	TRBJ1-5	TGTGCCAGCAGCTATGGACAGCTGCCGGGTCAGCCCCAGCATTTT	CASSYGQLPGQPQHF
TRBV5-1	-	-	14	TRBJ2-1	TGCGCCAGCAGCCCCGTACAGGGTTACAATGAGCAGTTCTTC	CASSPVQGYNEQFF
TRBV10-3	few	-	17	TRBJ2-4	TGTGCCATCAGTGAGTCTTCAACTAACTCCGCCAAAAACATTCAGTACTTC	CAISESSTNSAKNIQYF
TRBV9	-	TRBD1	17	TRBJ2-4	TGTGCCAGCAGCGTAGCTCATGGGGACAGGGCCAAAAACATTCAGTACTTC	CASSVAHGDRAKNIQYF
TRBV20-1	-	-	18	TRBJ2-3	TGCAGTGCTAGAGTGACAAGAGGGGGGGGCCAAGGCACAGATACGCAGTATTTT	CSARVTRGGGQGTDTQYF
TRBV20-1	-	-	12	TRBJ2-5	TGCAGTGCTACCAACGGCCAAGAGACCCAGTACTTC	CSATNGQETQYF
TRBV6-6	-	TRBD2	17	TRBJ2-1	TGTGCCAGCAGTTACTCTAGGGCGGGGGGCAGTGGAAAGACCCAGTTCTTC	CASSYSRAGGSGKTQFF
TRBV9	-	-	14	TRBJ2-1	TGTGCCAGCAGCGTGGCGGACCCTGTGGATGAGCAGTTCTTC	CASSVADPVDEQFF
TRBV10-1	-	TRBD2	16	TRBJ2-5	TGCGCCAGCAGTGACCCAGGAGCGGGGGATGGAGAGACCCAGTACTTC	CASSDPGAGDGETQYF
TRBV20-1	-	TRBD1	15	TRBJ2-3	TGCAGTGCCGCCCGGGACAGGGGGTGGGAGGATACGCAGTATTTT	CSAARDRGWEDTQYF
TRBV2	-	-	11	TRBJ1-1	TGTGCCAGCGAGGCGGGGACTGAAGCTTTCTTT	CASEAGTEAFF
TRBV6-6	-	-	15	TRBJ1-5	TGTGCCAGCATTGGGAGGGTAGCCAGCAATCAGCCCCAGCATTTT	CASIGRVASNQPQHF
TRBV4-1	once	TRBD2	16	TRBJ2-7	TGCGCCAGCAGCCAAGGCGCGGGAGAGCCCTCCTACGAGCAGTACTTC	CASSQGAGEPSYEQYF